The present TCR beta chain was sequenced within a study of neurological immune-mediated disorders. A single record per CDR3 protein comes from TCRdb applying MiXCR to the 5' RACE reads. The profile covers tens of thousands of distinct CDR3 sequences, with around 1.9% appearing a single time and less than 2.5% taken by the ten largest. This clonotype has a count of ten or more. The specimen sequenced was PBMCs. This sequence was found in a woman in her thirties or forties with multiple sclerosis.

The CDR3 region is CSVYRVTEAFF. CDR3 DNA: TGCAGCGTCTACAGGGTGACTGAAGCTTTCTTT. V gene TRBV29-1 combines with J gene TRBJ1-1, with D possibly TRBD1 on 6 matching bases. The CDR3 has 11 amino acids. Germline V gene data show CDR1 as SQVTM and CDR2 as ANQGSEA. The V gene lost 6 bases and the J gene lost 5 bases, with 10 bases spanning the gap. Supplemented by reference TRBV29-1 and TRBJ1-1, the full variable domain reads SAVISQKPSRDICQRGTSLTIQCQVDSQVTMMFWYRQQPGQSLTLIATANQGSEATYESGFVIDKFPISRPNLTFSTLTVSNMSPEDSSIYLCSVYRVTEAFFGQGTRLTVV.